Listed here are 24 T cell receptor beta chains from one sample, sequenced in a study of cytomegalovirus exposure and HLA in healthy donors. The PCR made use of 60 Vbeta and 13 Jbeta primers. Sequenced by immunoSEQ multiplex PCR; TCRdb stores in-frame clones only, minus some. Of 150,000 to 200,000 clones listed, 77% were seen once; the top ten hold 1.5% to 2%. Sequenced sample: PBMCs. The receptors here all came from a woman aged 25 to 39 in good health and CMV-seronegative.

The chain couples TRBV9 to TRBJ2-1; possible D gene TRBD2, 6 bases. The germline CDR1 and CDR2 sequences are SGDLS and YYNGEE. This CDR3 has 14 amino acids. V was trimmed by 0 bases and J by 9 bases, leaving 13 bases between them. This CDR3 reads CASSVALASSEQFF. Here the CDR3 DNA reads TGTGCCAGCAGCGTAGCCCTAGCGAGTTCTGAGCAGTTCTTC.

This clone showed up just once. The chain couples TRBV2 to TRBJ1-2, with D perhaps TRBD1 (6 bases). From germline, CDR1 is SNHLY and CDR2 FYNNEI. CDR3 length equals 15 residues. With 3 bases removed from V and 4 bases from J, the gap between germline ends came to 15 bases. CDR3 DNA sequence: TGTGCCAGCAGTGACCCGGGACATCGATTCTATGGCTACACCTTC. Its protein product is CASSDPGHRFYGYTF.

This sequence joins TRBV5-4 and TRBJ2-7; 7 bases fit TRBD2. Germline-derived CDR1 and CDR2 are SGHNT and YYREEE (reference sequence). V dropped 2 bases and J dropped 0; count of bases not matched to a gene: 2. The CDR3 contains 14 residues. The CDR3 spells CASSFGGSSYEQYF. Here the CDR3 DNA reads TGTGCCAGCAGCTTCGGGGGGAGCTCCTACGAGCAGTACTTC.

This chain joins TRBV27 and TRBJ2-2; 9 bases agree with TRBD2. V lost 7 bases and J lost 2; bases outside the gene matches: 8. From germline, CDR1 is MNHEY and CDR2 SMNVEV (reference sequence). The CDR3 has 16 amino acids. In DNA form, the CDR3 reads TGTGCCAGCAACCTTAGCGGGGGCCCAAACACCGGGGAGCTGTTTTTT. As protein: CASNLSGGPNTGELFF.

A single count supports this clone. The rearrangement joins TRBV9 to TRBJ2-1; 10 bases fit TRBD2. This CDR3 has 15 amino acids. The V gene's germline CDR1 is SGDLS and CDR2 YYNGEE. V lost 3 bases and J lost 11; bases outside the gene matches: 11. CDR3 sequence reads: CASSASSGSSVQQFF. CDR3 bases: TGTGCCAGCAGCGCCTCTAGCGGGAGTAGTGTACAGCAGTTCTTC.

CDR3 protein: CAISEPWTGTNYGYTF. In DNA form, the CDR3 reads TGTGCCATCAGTGAGCCGTGGACGGGAACTAACTATGGCTACACCTTC. V is TRBV10-3 and J is TRBJ1-2; no firm D call. Germline assignment: CDR1 ENHRY and CDR2 SYGVKD. V gave up 2 bases and J gave up 0 bases, with 13 bases separating them. The CDR3 loop spans 16 amino acids.

The chain recombines TRBV7-2 with TRBJ1-2; D is undetermined. Germline loops: CDR1 SGHTA, CDR2 FQGNSA. Trimming cost V 5 bases and J 5 bases, with 12 bases left between them. The CDR3 contains 13 residues. This chain's CDR3 is CASSVDSRYGYTF. In DNA form, the CDR3 reads TGTGCCAGCAGCGTGGACTCTCGATATGGCTACACCTTC.

This clone appeared a few times. This sequence joins TRBV19 and TRBJ1-4; tentative D call: TRBD1 (6 bases). CDR3 length equals 16 residues. The ends were cut back, 5 bases at V and 7 bases at J, with 20 bases in the middle. CDR1 and CDR2 from the germline V gene are LNHDA and SQIVND (reference sequence). The CDR3 DNA reads as TGTGCCAGTAGTCCTATTCACGGGACACCGGGTGAAAAACTGTTTTTT. Amino acids: CASSPIHGTPGEKLFF.

This chain uses TRBV9 with TRBJ2-5, with 8 bases matching TRBD1. This CDR3 contains 15 residues. V lost 4 bases, J lost 4 bases, and 9 bases stayed unmatched. CDR1 and CDR2 from the germline V gene are SGDLS and YYNGEE. The CDR3 sequence is CASSREQGDGETQYF. Here the CDR3 DNA reads TGTGCCAGCAGCCGCGAACAGGGGGATGGAGAGACCCAGTACTTC.

This chain links TRBV7-2 with TRBJ2-7; 7 nucleotides align to TRBD1. Unmatched junction bases numbered 14, after V lost 1 base and J lost 8 bases. Germline V CDR1 and CDR2: SGHTA, FQGNSA. This CDR3 is built from 16 residues. As DNA, the CDR3 is TGTGCCAGCAGCTTAGACCGAGGGGACAGTTCTACGAAGCAGTACTTC. It codes for CASSLDRGDSSTKQYF.

The rearrangement links TRBV19 to TRBJ2-7; tentative D call: TRBD1 (6 bases). CDR1 is LNHDA, CDR2 SQIVND, per germline (reference sequence). The CDR3 extends over 16 amino acids. Between the trimmed V and J ends, which lost 3 bases and 9 bases, there was a span of 24 bases. CDR3 amino acids: CASSMGARNTMTGQYF. CDR3 DNA: TGTGCCAGTAGTATGGGGGCCCGGAATACGATGACGGGGCAGTACTTC.

The genes are TRBV13 and TRBJ2-7, with 11 bases matching TRBD1. The germline V gene encodes CDR1 PRHDT and CDR2 FYEKMQ (reference sequence). The J segment lost 2 bases and the V segment lost 3 bases, leaving 12 bases of the junction unmatched. The CDR3 is 18 amino acids. This chain's CDR3 is CASSFGTGGPKNTYEQYF. CDR3 nucleotides: TGTGCCAGCAGCTTCGGGACAGGGGGACCCAAAAATACCTACGAGCAGTACTTC.

The J gene is TRBJ2-3, the V gene TRBV5-1, with 8 bases lining up with TRBD2. Germline V gives CDR1 SGHRS, CDR2 YFSETQ. The trim removed 4 bases at V and 4 bases at J, leaving 8 bases unmatched. The CDR3 spans 15 residues. The CDR3 sequence: CASSKRLASADTQYF. As DNA, the CDR3 is TGCGCCAGCAGCAAGAGACTAGCGTCTGCAGATACGCAGTATTTT.

V usage is TRBV6-6 and J usage is TRBJ1-2; 8 bases are a match to TRBD1. From germline, CDR1 is MNHNY and CDR2 SVGAGI (reference sequence). The CDR3 is made up of 16 amino acids. V was clipped by 1 base and J by 3 bases; unmatched bases: 7. CDR3 nucleotide sequence: TGTGCCAGCAGTTACTGGGAGACAGGGGAGGACTATGGCTACACCTTC. It specifies CASSYWETGEDYGYTF.

The chain links TRBV15 to TRBJ1-1, with D possibly TRBD1 on 6 matching bases. The CDR3 is 14 amino acids. Trimming took 8 bases from V and 5 from J, leaving 18 bases between them. The germline V gene encodes CDR1 LNHNV and CDR2 YYDKDF (reference sequence). CDR3 protein: CATGNLLRGTEAFF. The CDR3 nucleotides read TGTGCCACCGGTAACCTCTTAAGGGGGACTGAAGCTTTCTTT. Full variable domain (missing parts from reference TRBV15 and TRBJ1-1): DAMVIQNPRYQVTQFGKPVTLSCSQTLNHNVMYWYQQKSSQAPKLLFHYYDKDFNNEADTPDNFQSRRPNTSFCFLDIRSPGLGDTAMYLCATGNLLRGTEAFFGQGTRLTVV.

J is TRBJ1-2 and V is TRBV6-5, with D uncertain. Trimming cost V 0 bases and J 4 bases, with 6 bases left between them. The germline CDR1 and CDR2 sequences are MNHEY and SVGAGI. CDR3 size: 13 residues. CDR3 protein: CASSYSGSYGYTF. The CDR3 coding sequence is TGTGCCAGCAGTTACTCGGGCAGCTATGGCTACACCTTC.

V and J are TRBV9 and TRBJ2-7, with 9 bases aligning to TRBD1. This CDR3 spans 15 amino acids. Trimming took 2 bases from V and 3 from J; bases not matched to a gene: 6. Germline V gene lookup returns CDR1 SGDLS and CDR2 YYNGEE. The CDR3 region has the DNA TGTGCCAGCAGCGTCTACCGGGACAGGGTCTACGAGCAGTACTTC. It translates to CASSVYRDRVYEQYF.

The rearrangement uses TRBV7-6 and TRBJ1-4; 9 positions match TRBD1. V lost 5 bases and J lost 8; bases outside the gene matches: 6. The CDR3 length is 14 residues. Germline V gene lookup returns CDR1 SGHVS and CDR2 FNYEAQ. CDR3 sequence: CASSPQGAREKLFF. CDR3 nucleotides: TGTGCCAGCAGCCCACAGGGGGCGAGGGAAAAACTGTTTTTT.

This clone was seen once. The gene calls are TRBV4-2 and TRBJ2-2, with unresolved D. The germline gives CDR1 LGHNA, CDR2 YNFKEQ. The V end lost 1 base, the J end lost 0 bases, and 6 bases lay between the germline ends. The CDR3 sequence is 15 residues long. In nucleotides, the CDR3 is TGTGCCAGCAGCCAAGCATACACGAACACCGGGGAGCTGTTTTTT. Its protein is CASSQAYTNTGELFF.

This clone was observed once. This chain joins TRBV5-8 and TRBJ2-7, with TRBD1 matching 9 bases. Germline trimming cut 0 bases from V and 4 bases from J; bases unmatched to any gene: 2. Germline lookup yields CDR1 SGHTS and CDR2 YDEGEE. The CDR3 runs to 14 residues. CDR3 coding DNA: TGTGCCAGCAGCTTGGGGACAGGGGCGTACGAGCAGTACTTC. It specifies CASSLGTGAYEQYF.

The V and J genes are TRBV23-1 and TRBJ1-2, with D hard to call. TRBV23-1 is an open reading frame whose function is uncertain. This CDR3 comprises 17 residues. Between the trimmed V and J ends, which lost 0 bases and 8 bases, there was a span of 22 bases. CDR3 amino acids: CASSQSDSGDPIRGYTF. DNA for the CDR3: TGCGCCAGCAGTCAATCGGACTCAGGAGACCCCATCAGGGGCTACACCTTC.

J is TRBJ1-1 and V is TRBV5-4, with 9 bases lining up with TRBD1. CDR3 length: 17 residues. Germline V gene lookup returns CDR1 SGHNT and CDR2 YYREEE (reference sequence). J gave up 5 bases and V 4 bases, and 15 bases lay outside the gene matches. For the CDR3, the DNA is TGTGCCAGCAGCAGTCCGGGACAGGGTCCCGGCGGGACTGAAGCTTTCTTT. Protein sequence: CASSSPGQGPGGTEAFF.

The chain employs TRBV5-8 and TRBJ2-3, with 13 bases that match TRBD2. This CDR3 spans 15 amino acids. The trim removed 5 bases at V and 6 bases at J, leaving 6 bases unmatched. The germline V gene encodes CDR1 SGHTS and CDR2 YDEGEE. The CDR3 coding sequence is TGTGCCAGCAGTCCTGCGACTAGCGGGAGGGATACGCAGTATTTT. Translated, it gives CASSPATSGRDTQYF.

The rearrangement links TRBV5-6 to TRBJ1-5; 7 nucleotides agree with TRBD1. V lost 3 bases, J lost 5 bases, and 2 bases stayed unmatched. CDR3 length equals 13 residues. Germline lookup yields CDR1 SGHDT and CDR2 YYEEEE. The CDR3 here is CASSYQGDQPQHF. In DNA form, the CDR3 reads TGTGCCAGCAGCTATCAGGGGGATCAGCCCCAGCATTTT.